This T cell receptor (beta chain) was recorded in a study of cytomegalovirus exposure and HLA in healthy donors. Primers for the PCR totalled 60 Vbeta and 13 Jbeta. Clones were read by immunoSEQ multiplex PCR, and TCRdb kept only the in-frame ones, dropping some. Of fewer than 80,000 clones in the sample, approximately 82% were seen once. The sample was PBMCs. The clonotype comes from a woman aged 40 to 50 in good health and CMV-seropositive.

CDR3 amino acids: CASRNDRVGANVLTF. The CDR3 DNA reads as TGTGCCAGTAGGAACGACAGGGTTGGGGCCAACGTCCTGACTTTC. The chain is built from TRBV19 and TRBJ2-6; 7 bases are shared with TRBD1. The CDR3 spans 15 residues. Trimming cost V 6 bases and J 3 bases; bases outside gene matches: 5. Germline CDR1 LNHDA, CDR2 SQIVND (reference sequence). The whole variable domain, remainder taken from reference TRBV19 and TRBJ2-6, is DGGITQSPKYLFRKEGQNVTLSCEQNLNHDAMYWYRQDPGQGLRLIYYSQIVNDFQKGDIAEGYSVSREKKESFPLTVTSAQKNPTAFYLCASRNDRVGANVLTFGAGSRLTVL.